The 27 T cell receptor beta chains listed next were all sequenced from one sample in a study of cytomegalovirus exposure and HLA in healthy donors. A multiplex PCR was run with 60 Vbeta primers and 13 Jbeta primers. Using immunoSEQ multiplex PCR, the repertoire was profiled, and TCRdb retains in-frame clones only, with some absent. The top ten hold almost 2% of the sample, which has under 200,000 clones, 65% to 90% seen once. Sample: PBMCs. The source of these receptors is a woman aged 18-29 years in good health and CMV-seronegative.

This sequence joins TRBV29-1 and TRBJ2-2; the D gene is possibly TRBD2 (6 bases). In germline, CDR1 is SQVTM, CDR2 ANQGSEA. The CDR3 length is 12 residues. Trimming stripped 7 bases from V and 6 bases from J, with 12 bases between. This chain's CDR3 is CSAGGEAGELFF. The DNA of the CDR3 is TGCAGCGCCGGAGGGGAAGCCGGGGAGCTGTTTTTT.

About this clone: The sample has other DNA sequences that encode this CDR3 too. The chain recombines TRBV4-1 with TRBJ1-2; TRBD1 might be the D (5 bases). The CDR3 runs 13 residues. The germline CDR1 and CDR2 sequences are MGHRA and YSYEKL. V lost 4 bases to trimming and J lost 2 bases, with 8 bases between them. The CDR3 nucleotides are TGCGCCAGCAGCCCGGGACTGAACTATGGCTACACCTTC. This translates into CASSPGLNYGYTF.

CDR3 residues: CASSFPGQKAFF. DNA of the CDR3: TGTGCCAGCAGCTTTCCGGGACAGAAAGCTTTCTTT. The chain is built from TRBV5-5 and TRBJ1-1; 7 bases match TRBD1. Germline CDR1 is SGHKS and CDR2 is YYEKEE (reference sequence). CDR3 size: 12 residues. With 2 bases clipped from V and 9 bases from J, the junction kept 4 bases outside the gene matches.

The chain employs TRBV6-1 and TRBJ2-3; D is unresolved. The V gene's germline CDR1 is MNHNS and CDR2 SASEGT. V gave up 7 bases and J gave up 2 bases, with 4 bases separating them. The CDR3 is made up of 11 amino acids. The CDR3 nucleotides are TGTGCCAGCATGGCCACAGATACGCAGTATTTT. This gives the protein CASMATDTQYF.

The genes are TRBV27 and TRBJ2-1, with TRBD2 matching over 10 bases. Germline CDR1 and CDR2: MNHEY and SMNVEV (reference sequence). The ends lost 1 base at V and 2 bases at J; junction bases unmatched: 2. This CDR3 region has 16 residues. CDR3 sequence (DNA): TGTGCCAGCAGTTTATGGACTAGCGGAACCTACAATGAGCAGTTCTTC. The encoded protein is CASSLWTSGTYNEQFF.

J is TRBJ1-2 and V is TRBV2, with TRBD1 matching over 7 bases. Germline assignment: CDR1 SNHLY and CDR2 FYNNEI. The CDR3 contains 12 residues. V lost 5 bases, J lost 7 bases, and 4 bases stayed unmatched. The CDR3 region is CASSLGGGGYTF. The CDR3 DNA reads TGTGCCAGCAGTCTAGGGGGCGGTGGCTACACCTTC.

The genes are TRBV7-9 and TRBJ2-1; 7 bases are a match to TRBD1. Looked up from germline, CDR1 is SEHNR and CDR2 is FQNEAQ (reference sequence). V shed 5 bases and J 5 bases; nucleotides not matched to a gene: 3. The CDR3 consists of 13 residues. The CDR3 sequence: CASSLDRDNEQFF. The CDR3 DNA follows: TGTGCCAGCAGCCTCGACAGGGACAATGAGCAGTTCTTC.

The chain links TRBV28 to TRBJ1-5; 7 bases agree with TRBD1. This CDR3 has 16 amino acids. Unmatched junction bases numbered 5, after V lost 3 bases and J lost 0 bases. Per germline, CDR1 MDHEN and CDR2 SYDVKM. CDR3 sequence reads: CASSFTGDHSNQPQHF. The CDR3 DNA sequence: TGTGCCAGCAGTTTCACAGGGGACCATAGCAATCAGCCCCAGCATTTT.

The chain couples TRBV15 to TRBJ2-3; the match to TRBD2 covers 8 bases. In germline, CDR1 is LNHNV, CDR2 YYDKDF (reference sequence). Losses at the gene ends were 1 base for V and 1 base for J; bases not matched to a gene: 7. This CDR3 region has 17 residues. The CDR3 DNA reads TGTGCCACCAGCAGAGGTGTAGCGGGGAGAGGCACAGATACGCAGTATTTT. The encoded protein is CATSRGVAGRGTDTQYF.

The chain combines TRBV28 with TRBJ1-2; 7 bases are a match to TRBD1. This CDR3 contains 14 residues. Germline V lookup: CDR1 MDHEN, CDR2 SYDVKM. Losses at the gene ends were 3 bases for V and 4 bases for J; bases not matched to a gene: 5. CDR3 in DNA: TGTGCCAGCAGTTTTCCTACAGGGGTCTATGGCTACACCTTC. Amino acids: CASSFPTGVYGYTF.

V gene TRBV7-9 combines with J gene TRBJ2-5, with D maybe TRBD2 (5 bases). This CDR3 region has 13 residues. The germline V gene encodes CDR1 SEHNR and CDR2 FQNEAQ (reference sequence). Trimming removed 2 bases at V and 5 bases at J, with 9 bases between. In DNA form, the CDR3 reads TGTGCCAGCAGCTTACGGGGAGTCGAGACCCAGTACTTC. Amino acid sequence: CASSLRGVETQYF.

The CDR3 nucleotides read TGTGCCAGCAGCTTAGGTGCGGGGCATGAGGAGCAGTTCTTC. Its protein product is CASSLGAGHEEQFF. The gene calls are TRBV11-3 and TRBJ2-1, with D possibly matching TRBD2 (6 bases). Trimming pared 1 base from V and 10 bases from J, leaving 14 bases between. This CDR3 region has 14 residues. CDR1 and CDR2 from the germline V gene are SGHNT and YENEEA. Full variable domain (outside the CDR3, taken from reference TRBV11-3 and TRBJ2-1): EAGVVQSPRYKIIEKKQPVAFWCNPISGHNTLYWYLQNLGQGPELLIRYENEEAVDDSQLPKDRFSAERLKGVDSTLKIQPAELGDSAVYLCASSLGAGHEEQFFGPGTRLTVL.

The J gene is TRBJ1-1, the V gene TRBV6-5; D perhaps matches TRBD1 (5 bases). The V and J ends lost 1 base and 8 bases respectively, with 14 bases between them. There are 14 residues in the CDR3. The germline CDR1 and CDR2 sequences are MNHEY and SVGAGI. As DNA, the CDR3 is TGTGCCAGCAGTTACTTGCAGCTACCAGGGGAAGCTTTCTTT. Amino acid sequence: CASSYLQLPGEAFF.

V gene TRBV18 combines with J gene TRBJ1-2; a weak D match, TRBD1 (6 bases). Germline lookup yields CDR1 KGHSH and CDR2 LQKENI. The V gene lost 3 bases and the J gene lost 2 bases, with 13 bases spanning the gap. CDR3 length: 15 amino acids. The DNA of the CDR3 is TGTGCCAGCTCACCGGACAGCGGTGGAAACTATGGCTACACCTTC. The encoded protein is CASSPDSGGNYGYTF.

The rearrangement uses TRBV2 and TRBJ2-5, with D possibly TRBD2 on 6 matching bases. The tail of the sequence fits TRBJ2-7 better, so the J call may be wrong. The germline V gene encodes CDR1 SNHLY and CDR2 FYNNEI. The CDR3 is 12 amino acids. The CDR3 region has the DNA TGTGCCAGCCGGGACTTTAGCTACGAGCAGTACTTC. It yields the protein CASRDFSYEQYF.

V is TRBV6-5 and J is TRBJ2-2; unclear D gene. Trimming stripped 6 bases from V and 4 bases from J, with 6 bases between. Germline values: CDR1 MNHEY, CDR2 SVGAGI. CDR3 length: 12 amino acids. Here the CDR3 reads CASRGRTGELFF. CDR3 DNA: TGTGCCAGCAGGGGCCGCACCGGGGAGCTGTTTTTT.

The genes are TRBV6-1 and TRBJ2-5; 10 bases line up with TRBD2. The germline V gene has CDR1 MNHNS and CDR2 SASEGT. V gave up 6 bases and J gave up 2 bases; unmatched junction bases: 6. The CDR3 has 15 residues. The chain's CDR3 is CASSRGLAEQETQYF. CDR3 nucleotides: TGTGCCAGCAGCCGAGGACTAGCGGAACAAGAGACCCAGTACTTC.

The CDR3 sequence: CASSSSSRDNEQFF. The CDR3 DNA is TGTGCCAGCAGCTCCAGTAGCCGAGACAATGAGCAGTTCTTC. This chain joins TRBV7-8 and TRBJ2-1, with D uncertain. Trimming removed 4 bases at V and 5 bases at J, with 12 bases between. The CDR3 covers 14 residues. CDR1 and CDR2 (germline): SGHVS, FQNEAQ.

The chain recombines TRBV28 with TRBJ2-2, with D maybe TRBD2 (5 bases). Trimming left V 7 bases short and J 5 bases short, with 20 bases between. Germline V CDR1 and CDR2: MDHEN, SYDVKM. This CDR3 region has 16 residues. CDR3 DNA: TGTGCCAGCAACCCGTTTGAGGGAGAAATGACCGGGGAGCTGTTTTTT. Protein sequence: CASNPFEGEMTGELFF.

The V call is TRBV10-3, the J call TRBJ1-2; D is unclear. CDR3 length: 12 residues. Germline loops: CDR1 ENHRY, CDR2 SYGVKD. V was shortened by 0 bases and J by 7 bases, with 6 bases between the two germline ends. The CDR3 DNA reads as TGTGCCATCAGTGAGTCGGCAAGTGGCTACACCTTC. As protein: CAISESASGYTF.

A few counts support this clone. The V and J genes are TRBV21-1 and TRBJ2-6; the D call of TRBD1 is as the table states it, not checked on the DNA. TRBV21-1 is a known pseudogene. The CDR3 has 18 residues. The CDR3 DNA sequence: TGTGCCAGCAGCGCCCCCAGGACAGGGGTGGGCGGGGCCAACGTCCTGACTTTC. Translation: CASSAPRTGVGGANVLTF.

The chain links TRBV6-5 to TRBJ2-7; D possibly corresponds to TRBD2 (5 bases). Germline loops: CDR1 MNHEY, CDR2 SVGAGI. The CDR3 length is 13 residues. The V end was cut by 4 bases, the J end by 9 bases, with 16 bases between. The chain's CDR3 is CASSSAPGWGQYF. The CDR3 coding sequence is TGTGCCAGCAGTTCGGCCCCGGGGTGGGGGCAGTACTTC.

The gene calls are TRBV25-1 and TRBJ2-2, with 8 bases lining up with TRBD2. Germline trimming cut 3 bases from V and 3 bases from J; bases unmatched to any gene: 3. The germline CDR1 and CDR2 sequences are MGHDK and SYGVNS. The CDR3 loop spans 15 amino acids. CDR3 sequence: CASSEAGGDTGELFF. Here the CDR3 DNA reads TGTGCCAGCAGTGAGGCGGGGGGAGACACCGGGGAGCTGTTTTTT.

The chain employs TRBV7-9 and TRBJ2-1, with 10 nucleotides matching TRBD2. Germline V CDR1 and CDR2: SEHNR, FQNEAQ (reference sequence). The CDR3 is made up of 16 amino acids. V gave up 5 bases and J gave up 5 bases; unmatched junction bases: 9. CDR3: CASSRGSGRGNNEQFF. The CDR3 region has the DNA TGTGCCAGCAGCCGAGGGAGCGGGAGGGGGAACAATGAGCAGTTCTTC.

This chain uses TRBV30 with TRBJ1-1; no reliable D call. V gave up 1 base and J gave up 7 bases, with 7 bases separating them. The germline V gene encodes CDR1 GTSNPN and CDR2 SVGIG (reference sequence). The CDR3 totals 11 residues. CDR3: CAWSELGEAFF. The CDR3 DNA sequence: TGTGCCTGGAGTGAGCTCGGTGAAGCTTTCTTT.

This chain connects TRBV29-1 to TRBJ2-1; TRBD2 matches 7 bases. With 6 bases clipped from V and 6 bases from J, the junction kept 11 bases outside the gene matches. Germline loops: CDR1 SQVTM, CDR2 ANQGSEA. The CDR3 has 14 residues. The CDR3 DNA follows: TGCAGCGTCCGGGCCCTAGGCGGGGGCAATGAGCAGTTCTTC. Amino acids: CSVRALGGGNEQFF.

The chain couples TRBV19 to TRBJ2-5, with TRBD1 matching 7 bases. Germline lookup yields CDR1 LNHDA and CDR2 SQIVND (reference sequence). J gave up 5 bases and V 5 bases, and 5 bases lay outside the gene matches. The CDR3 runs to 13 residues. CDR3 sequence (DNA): TGTGCCAGTAGTCCGACAGGGTCGGAGACCCAGTACTTC. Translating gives CASSPTGSETQYF. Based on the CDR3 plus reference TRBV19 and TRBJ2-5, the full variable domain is DGGITQSPKYLFRKEGQNVTLSCEQNLNHDAMYWYRQDPGQGLRLIYYSQIVNDFQKGDIAEGYSVSREKKESFPLTVTSAQKNPTAFYLCASSPTGSETQYFGPGTRLLVL.